The text below deals with one T cell receptor (beta chain). CDR3 length: 18 amino acids. Trimming pared 3 bases from V and 2 bases from J, leaving 20 bases between. Per germline, CDR1 LNHDA and CDR2 SQIVND (reference sequence). This record comes from a study of T-cell memory formation after mild COVID-19. TCRdb itself ran the 5' RACE reads through MiXCR, one entry per CDR3 protein. Among 350,000 or so distinct CDR3 sequences listed, around 21% were seen once. The TCR was taken from an adult woman who had mild COVID-19 (a few samples of this study predate the infection). Cell type and time point are not known. Sample: PBMCs or a T cell subset sorted from them (not recorded which). This chain links TRBV19 with TRBJ1-5, with D possibly matching TRBD1 (5 bases). The CDR3 DNA is TGTGCCAGTAGTATTATCGGGGGTCAGGGTTGGGGCAATCAGCCCCAGCATTTT. Amino acids: CASSIIGGQGWGNQPQHF.